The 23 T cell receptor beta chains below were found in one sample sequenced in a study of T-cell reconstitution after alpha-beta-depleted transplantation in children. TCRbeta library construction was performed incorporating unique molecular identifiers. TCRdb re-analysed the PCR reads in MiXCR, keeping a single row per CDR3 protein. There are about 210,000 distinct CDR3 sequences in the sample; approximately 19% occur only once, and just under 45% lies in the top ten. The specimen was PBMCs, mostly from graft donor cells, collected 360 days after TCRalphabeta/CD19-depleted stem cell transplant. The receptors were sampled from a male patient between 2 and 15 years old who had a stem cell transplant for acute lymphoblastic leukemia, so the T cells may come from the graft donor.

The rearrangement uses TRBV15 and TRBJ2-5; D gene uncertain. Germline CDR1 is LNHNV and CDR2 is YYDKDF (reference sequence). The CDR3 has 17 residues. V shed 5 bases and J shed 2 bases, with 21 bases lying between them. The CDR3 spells CATSPGGTAILQETQYF. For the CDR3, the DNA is TGTGCCACCAGCCCCGGTGGAACGGCGATTTTACAAGAGACCCAGTACTTC.

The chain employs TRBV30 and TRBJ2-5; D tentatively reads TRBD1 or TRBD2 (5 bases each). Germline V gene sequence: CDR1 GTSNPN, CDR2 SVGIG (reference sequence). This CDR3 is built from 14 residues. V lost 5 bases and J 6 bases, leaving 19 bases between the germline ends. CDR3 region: CAWESAPGGKTQYF. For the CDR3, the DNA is TGTGCCTGGGAGTCGGCTCCTGGGGGAAAGACCCAGTACTTC.

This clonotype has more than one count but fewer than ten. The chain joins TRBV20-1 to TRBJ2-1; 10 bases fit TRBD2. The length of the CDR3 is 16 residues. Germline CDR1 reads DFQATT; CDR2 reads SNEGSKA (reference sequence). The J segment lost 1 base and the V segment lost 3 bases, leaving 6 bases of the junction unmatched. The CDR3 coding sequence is TGCAGTGCTAGGAAGGCTAGCGGGGGTTCCTACAATGAGCAGTTCTTC. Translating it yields CSARKASGGSYNEQFF.

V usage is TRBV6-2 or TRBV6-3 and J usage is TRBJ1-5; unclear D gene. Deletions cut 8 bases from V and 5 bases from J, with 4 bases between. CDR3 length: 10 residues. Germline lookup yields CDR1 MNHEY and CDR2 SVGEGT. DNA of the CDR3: TGTGCCAGCCCAGATCAGCCCCAGCATTTT. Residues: CASPDQPQHF.

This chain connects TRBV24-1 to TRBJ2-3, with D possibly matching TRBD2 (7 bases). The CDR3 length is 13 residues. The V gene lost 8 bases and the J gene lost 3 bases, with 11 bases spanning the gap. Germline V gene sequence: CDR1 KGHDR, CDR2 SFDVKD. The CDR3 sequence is CATNGGQTDTQYF. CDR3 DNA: TGTGCCACCAACGGGGGGCAGACAGATACGCAGTATTTT.

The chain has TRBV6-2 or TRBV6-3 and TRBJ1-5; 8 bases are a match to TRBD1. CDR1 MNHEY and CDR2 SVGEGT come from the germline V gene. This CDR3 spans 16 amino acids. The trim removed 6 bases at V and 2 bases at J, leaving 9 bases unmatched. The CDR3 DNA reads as TGTGCCAGCAGCCAAATTTCGACAGGGGGCAATCAGCCCCAGCATTTT. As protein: CASSQISTGGNQPQHF.

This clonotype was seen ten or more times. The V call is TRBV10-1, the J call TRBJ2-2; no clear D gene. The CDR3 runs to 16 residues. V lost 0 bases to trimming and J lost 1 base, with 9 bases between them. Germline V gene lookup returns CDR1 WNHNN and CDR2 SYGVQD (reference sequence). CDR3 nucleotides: TGCGCCAGCAGTGAGTCGAGTAGGGAGAACACCGGGGAGCTGTTTTTT. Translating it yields CASSESSRENTGELFF.

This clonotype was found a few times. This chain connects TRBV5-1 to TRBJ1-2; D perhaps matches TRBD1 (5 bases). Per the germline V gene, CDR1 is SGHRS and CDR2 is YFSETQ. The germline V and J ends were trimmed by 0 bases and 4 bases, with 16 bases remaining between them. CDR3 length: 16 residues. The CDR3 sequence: CASSLEGTALGYGYTF. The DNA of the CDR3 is TGCGCCAGCAGCTTGGAAGGGACGGCCTTGGGCTATGGCTACACCTTC.

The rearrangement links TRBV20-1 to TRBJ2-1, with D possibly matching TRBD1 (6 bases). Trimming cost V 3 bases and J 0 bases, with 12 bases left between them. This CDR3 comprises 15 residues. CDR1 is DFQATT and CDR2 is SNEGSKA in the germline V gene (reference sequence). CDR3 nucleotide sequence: TGCAGTGCTAGGGGGGCGGGTTCCTCCTACAATGAGCAGTTCTTC. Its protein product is CSARGAGSSYNEQFF.

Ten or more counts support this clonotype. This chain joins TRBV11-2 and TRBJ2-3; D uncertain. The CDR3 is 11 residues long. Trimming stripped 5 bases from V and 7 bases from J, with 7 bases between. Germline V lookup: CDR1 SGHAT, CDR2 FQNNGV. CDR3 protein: CASSEDYTQYF. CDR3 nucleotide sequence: TGTGCCAGCAGCGAAGATTATACGCAGTATTTT.

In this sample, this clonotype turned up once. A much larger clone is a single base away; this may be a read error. The CDR3 here is CASSLKGTCEQYF. The CDR3 bases are TGCGCCAGCAGCTTGAAGGGGACCTGCGAGCAGTACTTC. The gene calls are TRBV5-1 and TRBJ2-7; D is tentatively TRBD1 or TRBD2 (5 bases each). Germline assignment: CDR1 SGHRS and CDR2 YFSETQ. The CDR3 covers 13 residues. The ends were cut back, 1 base at V and 6 bases at J, with 11 bases in the middle.

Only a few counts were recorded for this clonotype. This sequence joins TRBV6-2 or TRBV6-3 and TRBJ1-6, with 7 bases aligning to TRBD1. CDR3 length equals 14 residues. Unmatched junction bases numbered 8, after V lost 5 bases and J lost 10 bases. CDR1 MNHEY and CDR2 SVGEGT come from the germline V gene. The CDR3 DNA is TGTGCCAGCAGTCCAGGGGGAGGTAGATCACCCCTCCACTTT. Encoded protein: CASSPGGGRSPLHF.

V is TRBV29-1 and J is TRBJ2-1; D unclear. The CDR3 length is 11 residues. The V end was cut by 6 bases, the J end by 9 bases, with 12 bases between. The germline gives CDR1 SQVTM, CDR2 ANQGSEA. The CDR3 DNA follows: TGCAGCGTCCCCAAGTGGGGTGAGCAGTTCTTC. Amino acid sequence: CSVPKWGEQFF.

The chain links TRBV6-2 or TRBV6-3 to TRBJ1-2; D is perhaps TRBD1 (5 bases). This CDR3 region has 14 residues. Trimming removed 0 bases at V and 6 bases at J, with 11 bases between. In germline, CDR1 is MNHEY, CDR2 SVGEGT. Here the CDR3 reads CASSYSEGANGYTF. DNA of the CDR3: TGTGCCAGCAGTTACTCGGAAGGGGCTAATGGCTACACCTTC.

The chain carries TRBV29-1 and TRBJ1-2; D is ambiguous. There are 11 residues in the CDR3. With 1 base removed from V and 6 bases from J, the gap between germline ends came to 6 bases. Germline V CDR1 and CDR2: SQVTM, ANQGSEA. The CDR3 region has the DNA TGCAGCGTTGAAGGGCCCCATGGCTACACCTTC. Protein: CSVEGPHGYTF.

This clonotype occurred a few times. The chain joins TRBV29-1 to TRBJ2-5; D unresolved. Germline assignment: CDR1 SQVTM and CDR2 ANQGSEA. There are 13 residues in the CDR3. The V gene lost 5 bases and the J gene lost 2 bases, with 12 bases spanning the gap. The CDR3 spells CSVLEAPQETQYF. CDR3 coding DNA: TGCAGCGTTCTCGAGGCCCCTCAAGAGACCCAGTACTTC.

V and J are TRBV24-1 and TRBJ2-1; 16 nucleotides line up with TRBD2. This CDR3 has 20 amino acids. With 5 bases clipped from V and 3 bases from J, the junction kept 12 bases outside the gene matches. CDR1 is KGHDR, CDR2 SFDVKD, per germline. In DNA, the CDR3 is TGTGCCACCAGTGGGCCGGGACTAGCGGGAGGGTACTTTCGCTACAATGAGCAGTTCTTC. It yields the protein CATSGPGLAGGYFRYNEQFF.

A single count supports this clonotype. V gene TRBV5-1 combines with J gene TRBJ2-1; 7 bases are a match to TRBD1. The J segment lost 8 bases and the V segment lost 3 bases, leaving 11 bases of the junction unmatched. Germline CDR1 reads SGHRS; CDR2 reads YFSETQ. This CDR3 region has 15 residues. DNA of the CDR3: TGCGCCAGCAGCTCCGGACAGGAAATGGTCTATGAGCAGTTCTTC. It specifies CASSSGQEMVYEQFF. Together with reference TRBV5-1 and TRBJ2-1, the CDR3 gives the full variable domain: KAGVTQTPRYLIKTRGQQVTLSCSPISGHRSVSWYQQTPGQGLQFLFEYFSETQRNKGNFPGRFSGRQFSNSRSEMNVSTLELGDSALYLCASSSGQEMVYEQFFGPGTRLTVL.

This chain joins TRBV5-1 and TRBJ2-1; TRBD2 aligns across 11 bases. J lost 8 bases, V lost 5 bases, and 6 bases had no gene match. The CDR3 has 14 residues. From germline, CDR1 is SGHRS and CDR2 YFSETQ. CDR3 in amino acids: CASRSLAGGYEQFF. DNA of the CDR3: TGCGCCAGCAGGTCTCTAGCGGGGGGATATGAGCAGTTCTTC.

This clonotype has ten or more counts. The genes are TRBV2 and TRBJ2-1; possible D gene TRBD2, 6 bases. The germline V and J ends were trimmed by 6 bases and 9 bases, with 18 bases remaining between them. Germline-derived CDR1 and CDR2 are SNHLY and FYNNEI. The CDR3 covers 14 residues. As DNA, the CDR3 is TGTGCCAGCAGGAATCCTGGGGACTGGGGTGAGCAGTTCTTC. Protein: CASRNPGDWGEQFF. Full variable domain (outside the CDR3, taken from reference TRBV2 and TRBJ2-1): EPEVTQTPSHQVTQMGQEVILRCVPISNHLYFYWYRQILGQKVEFLVSFYNNEISEKSEIFDDQFSVERPDGSNFTLKIRSTKLEDSAMYFCASRNPGDWGEQFFGPGTRLTVL.

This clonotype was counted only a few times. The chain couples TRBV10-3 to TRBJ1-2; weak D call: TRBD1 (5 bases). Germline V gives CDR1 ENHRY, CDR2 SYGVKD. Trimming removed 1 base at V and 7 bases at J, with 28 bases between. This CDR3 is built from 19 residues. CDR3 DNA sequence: TGTGCCATCAGTGAGTTTCCTCTCCGGGCCGGGACCTTCGGCTCTGGCTACACCTTC. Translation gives CAISEFPLRAGTFGSGYTF.

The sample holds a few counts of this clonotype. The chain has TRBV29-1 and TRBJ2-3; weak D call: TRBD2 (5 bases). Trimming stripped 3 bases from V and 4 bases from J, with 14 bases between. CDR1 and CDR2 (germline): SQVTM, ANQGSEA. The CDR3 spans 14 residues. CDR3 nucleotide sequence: TGCAGCGTTGAGTCTTATGTCGGGGCAGATACGCAGTATTTT. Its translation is CSVESYVGADTQYF.

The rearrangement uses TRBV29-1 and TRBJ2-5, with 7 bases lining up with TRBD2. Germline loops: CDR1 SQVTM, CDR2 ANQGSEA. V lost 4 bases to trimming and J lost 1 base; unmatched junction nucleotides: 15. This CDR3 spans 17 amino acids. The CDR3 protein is CSVAQRGRGVCQETQYF. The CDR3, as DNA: TGCAGCGTTGCTCAGCGGGGTAGGGGAGTTTGCCAAGAGACCCAGTACTTC.